This is a list of T cell receptor beta chains from one sample in a study of cytomegalovirus exposure and HLA in healthy donors. Some clones are missing from TCRdb's copy, which holds only in-frame ones; the method was immunoSEQ multiplex PCR. Of 150,000 to 200,000 clones in the sample, about 82% were seen once. The sample consisted of PBMCs. These receptors were obtained from a woman in her 50s in good health and CMV-seronegative. The CDR3 runs from the conserved cysteine through the conserved F or W. The D gene is left open where the match is weak. A row's size may be missing; if present it is once, few, many or a size class.

TRBV5-1	once	TRBJ2-7	TRBD1	CASSLNTGVSGEQYF	TGCGCCAGCAGCTTGAACACAGGGGTAAGTGGCGAGCAGTACTTC
TRBV5-1	.	TRBJ2-7	.	CASSLEGNGQNEQYF	TGCGCCAGCAGCTTGGAGGGGAATGGCCAGAACGAGCAGTACTTC
TRBV5-8	.	TRBJ2-2	.	CASSHTRFSTNTGELFF	TGTGCCAGCAGCCATACGCGGTTTAGCACAAACACCGGGGAGCTGTTTTTT
TRBV18	.	TRBJ2-1	TRBD2	CASSPGSGTGNEQFF	TGTGCCAGCTCACCAGGTAGCGGGACGGGCAATGAGCAGTTCTTC
TRBV27	.	TRBJ2-7	.	CASKNWLSSYEQYF	TGTGCCAGCAAAAACTGGTTAAGCTCCTACGAGCAGTACTTC
TRBV7-6	few	TRBJ1-5	TRBD1	CASSPGQGSQPQHF	TGTGCCAGCAGTCCTGGACAGGGGAGTCAGCCCCAGCATTTT
TRBV28	once	TRBJ2-5	.	CASQGGLETQYF	TGTGCCAGCCAGGGGGGACTGGAGACCCAGTACTTC
TRBV6-1	.	TRBJ2-2	.	CATQGWHGELFF	TGTGCCACACAGGGTTGGCACGGGGAGCTGTTTTTT
TRBV30	.	TRBJ2-1	TRBD2	CAWSETSGRFGEQFF	TGTGCCTGGAGTGAGACTAGCGGGAGATTCGGTGAGCAGTTCTTC
TRBV7-9	.	TRBJ1-2	TRBD1	CASSLSGQGIHGYTF	TGTGCCAGCAGCTTAAGTGGACAGGGGATTCATGGCTACACCTTC
TRBV2	.	TRBJ2-7	TRBD1	CASSRQGTQEQYF	TGTGCCAGCAGCAGACAGGGAACACAAGAGCAGTACTTC
TRBV7-9	.	TRBJ1-2	TRBD1	CASSFDRVSGYTF	TGTGCCAGCAGCTTCGACAGGGTAAGTGGCTACACCTTC
TRBV11-3	.	TRBJ2-2	TRBD1	CASSPRQGGGGELFF	TGTGCCAGCAGCCCCCGACAGGGGGGGGGCGGGGAGCTGTTTTTT
TRBV11-2	.	TRBJ2-7	.	CASSFLDSSYEQYF	TGTGCCAGCAGCTTCTTGGACAGCTCCTACGAGCAGTACTTC
TRBV7-2	.	TRBJ2-7	.	CASSSSREQEQYF	TGTGCCAGCAGCTCGAGCCGGGAGCAAGAGCAGTACTTC
TRBV27	.	TRBJ1-2	.	CASSLSQALANYGYTF	TGTGCCAGCAGTTTAAGCCAGGCCTTAGCTAACTATGGCTACACCTTC
TRBV25-1	.	TRBJ2-2	.	CASSVGGDHTGELFF	TGTGCCAGCAGTGTAGGGGGAGATCACACCGGGGAGCTGTTTTTT
TRBV6-1	.	TRBJ2-7	TRBD1	CASSLRQGGFYEQYF	TGTGCCAGCAGTCTACGACAGGGGGGATTCTACGAGCAGTACTTC
TRBV27	few	TRBJ2-1	TRBD2	CASTPGTSGRTYYLPNNEQFF	TGTGCCAGCACCCCGGGGACTAGCGGTCGAACCTACTATTTGCCTAACAATGAGCAGTTCTTC